Reported below is one T cell receptor beta chain. Its antigen is still unknown. Method: immunoSEQ multiplex PCR; TCRdb's copy keeps in-frame clones and lacks some. The table has 150,000 to 200,000 clones, 86% seen once; the top ten hold 5.7%. This specimen comes from a study of cytomegalovirus exposure and HLA in healthy donors. Whole-study findings and limits: Altogether, 164 TCR beta chains were recorded as cytomegalovirus-associated. Most observed TCR sequences were rare, whereas some public TCRs were detected in many donors. For cytomegalovirus status, the classifier reportedly gave diagnoses with high specificity and sensitivity.

Donors were drawn from the 120-subject validation cohort, separate from the roughly 610-subject first cohort. The J segment lost 3 bases and the V segment lost 0 bases, leaving 6 bases of the junction unmatched. This CDR3 is 16 amino acids long. The germline V gene encodes CDR1 LGHNA and CDR2 YSLEER. The material sequenced was PBMCs. This TCR came from a woman younger than 45 in good health and CMV-seronegative. This chain joins TRBV4-3 and TRBJ1-1; 8 positions agree with TRBD1. In DNA form, the CDR3 reads TGCGCCAGCAGCCAAGAGGCAGGGGGCCTGGACACTGAAGCTTTCTTT. Translating gives CASSQEAGGLDTEAFF.